This paragraph covers one TCR beta chain sequence. The antigen is unknown. The PCR contained 60 Vbeta and 13 Jbeta primers. Using immunoSEQ multiplex PCR, the repertoire was profiled, and TCRdb retains in-frame clones only, with some absent. The sample carries about 110,000 clones, about two thirds recorded once. This CDR3 has 18 amino acids. The germline CDR1 and CDR2 sequences are WNHNN and SYGVQD (reference sequence). V shed 0 bases, J shed 0 bases, and the junction held 5 bases outside the gene matches. The data belong to a study of cytomegalovirus exposure and HLA in healthy donors. The study's findings and limits: Overall, 164 TCR beta chains were annotated as cytomegalovirus-associated. The study found most TCR sequences rare, yet found some public TCRs in many donors.

The TCR was taken from a boy between 5 and 17 years old in good health and CMV-seronegative. The sample consisted of PBMCs. The V gene is TRBV10-1, the J gene TRBJ1-1; TRBD1 agrees at 12 bases. The CDR3 spells CASSESQGTGGLNTEAFF. The CDR3 DNA is TGCGCCAGCAGTGAGTCCCAAGGGACAGGGGGCCTGAACACTGAAGCTTTCTTT.